This entry lists 22 T cell receptor beta chains sequenced from one sample in a study of beta chain features in type 1 diabetes. No cognate antigen is known for these TCRs. Whole-study results and caveats: Shorter TCRB CDR3s, moderately but significantly so, marked every one of the four CD4+ subsets in Type 1 diabetes patients.

Sequencing targeted expressed TCRB transcripts, as all isolated RNA had been reverse transcribed. Generated by immunoSEQ multiplex PCR, the TCRdb table keeps only in-frame clones and is missing some. The profile shows around 150,000 clones, about a tenth of them singletons. The material sequenced was central memory CD4+ T cells from blood. These receptors all stem from a man younger than 45 with type 1 diabetes.

This rearrangement joins TRBV18 to TRBJ2-7; the D gene is possibly TRBD1 (6 bases). Looked up from germline, CDR1 is KGHSH and CDR2 is LQKENI. Deletions cut 2 bases from V and 2 bases from J, with 13 bases between. The CDR3 has 15 amino acids. Written as DNA, the CDR3 is TGTGCCAGCTCACCATCCGGGACAACCGCCTACGAGCAGTACTTC. Protein sequence: CASSPSGTTAYEQYF.

This chain connects TRBV6-5 to TRBJ2-3; D remains ambiguous. The CDR3 length is 11 residues. The germline V gene encodes CDR1 MNHEY and CDR2 SVGAGI. Trimming shortened V by 5 bases and J by 4 bases, and 4 bases separated the two germline ends. The CDR3 DNA reads TGTGCCAGCAGTCGGGCAGATACGCAGTATTTT. It codes for CASSRADTQYF.

The V gene is TRBV4-2, the J gene TRBJ1-5, with 7 bases lining up with TRBD1. J was trimmed by 7 bases and V by 6 bases; bases with no gene match: 12. The CDR3 is 15 amino acids. Germline V gene lookup returns CDR1 LGHNA and CDR2 YNFKEQ. The CDR3 here is CASRAGTEYEQPQHF. CDR3 in DNA: TGTGCCAGCAGGGCCGGGACAGAGTATGAACAGCCCCAGCATTTT.

This clone was observed a few times. The J gene is TRBJ2-7, the V gene TRBV7-8, with 9 bases lining up with TRBD1. Germline CDR1 and CDR2: SGHVS and FQNEAQ. The CDR3 totals 15 residues. V trimming: 6 bases; J trimming: 3 bases; junction bases outside the gene matches: 9. Here the CDR3 reads CASRNNPGQGYEQYF. The CDR3 nucleotides are TGTGCCAGCAGGAATAATCCGGGACAGGGCTACGAGCAGTACTTC.

The chain joins TRBV6-4 to TRBJ2-1; possible D gene TRBD2, 5 bases. The ends were cut back, 4 bases at V and 0 bases at J, with 7 bases in the middle. CDR3 length: 14 amino acids. Germline CDR1 is MRHNA and CDR2 is SNTAGT. The CDR3 sequence: CASSVEGSYNEQFF. CDR3 sequence (DNA): TGTGCCAGCAGTGTCGAGGGCTCCTACAATGAGCAGTTCTTC.

The rearrangement uses TRBV7-9 and TRBJ1-3; maybe TRBD1 (6 bases). V gave up 6 bases and J gave up 5 bases, with 14 bases separating them. The V gene's germline CDR1 is SEHNR and CDR2 FQNEAQ (reference sequence). The CDR3 runs to 14 residues. The CDR3 coding sequence is TGTGCCAGCAGTAACACAGGGTCACGAAACACCATATATTTT. Protein product: CASSNTGSRNTIYF.

The chain joins TRBV2 to TRBJ2-3; TRBD1 aligns across 7 bases. The J segment lost 1 base and the V segment lost 7 bases, leaving 5 bases of the junction unmatched. CDR3 length: 14 amino acids. Germline CDR1 is SNHLY and CDR2 is FYNNEI. DNA for the CDR3: TGTGCCAGCATGACCGGGACAGGCACAGATACGCAGTATTTT. Translated: CASMTGTGTDTQYF.

This clone turned up a few times. This rearrangement joins TRBV15 to TRBJ2-5; TRBD2 agrees at 10 bases. With V trimmed by 3 bases and J by 1 base, 2 bases remained unmatched. Germline CDR1 LNHNV, CDR2 YYDKDF (reference sequence). The length of the CDR3 is 15 residues. CDR3 sequence reads: CATSRWTSGQETQYF. The DNA of the CDR3 is TGTGCCACCAGCAGGTGGACTAGCGGCCAAGAGACCCAGTACTTC.

This clone was recorded many times. This chain connects TRBV7-2 to TRBJ2-3; D not certain. In germline, CDR1 is SGHTA, CDR2 FQGNSA. The CDR3 spans 12 residues. V gave up 5 bases and J gave up 4 bases, with 7 bases separating them. The CDR3 DNA is TGTGCCAGCAGCGCGCCGTCAGATACGCAGTATTTT. Translating it yields CASSAPSDTQYF.

This clone was seen more than once but under ten times. V usage is TRBV7-2 and J usage is TRBJ2-1; D perhaps matches TRBD1 (5 bases). CDR1 is SGHTA and CDR2 is FQGNSA in the germline V gene. CDR3 length equals 13 residues. V gave up 8 bases and J gave up 7 bases, with 15 bases separating them. The CDR3 here is CASPLHPGNEQFF. DNA for the CDR3: TGTGCCAGCCCCCTCCACCCAGGGAATGAGCAGTTCTTC.

The genes are TRBV5-1 and TRBJ2-6; the D is unclear. Per the germline V gene, CDR1 is SGHRS and CDR2 is YFSETQ. This CDR3 is 16 amino acids long. Trimming pared 0 bases from V and 0 bases from J, leaving 7 bases between. CDR3 amino acids: CASSLDGGSGANVLTF. DNA of the CDR3: TGCGCCAGCAGCTTGGACGGTGGCTCTGGGGCCAACGTCCTGACTTTC.

This clone has more than one count but fewer than ten. The V call is TRBV28, the J call TRBJ2-7, with unresolved D. The V and J ends lost 5 bases and 2 bases respectively, with 22 bases between them. The CDR3 totals 17 residues. Germline V CDR1 and CDR2: MDHEN, SYDVKM. The CDR3 nucleotides read TGTGCCAGCAGTCCAATGAATCTAAGATTAAAAGCCTACGAGCAGTACTTC. It yields the protein CASSPMNLRLKAYEQYF.

The rearrangement joins TRBV2 to TRBJ1-1; 8 positions agree with TRBD1. Per germline, CDR1 SNHLY and CDR2 FYNNEI. The J segment lost 14 bases and the V segment lost 6 bases, leaving 8 bases of the junction unmatched. The length of the CDR3 is 11 residues. CDR3 sequence reads: CASRGQVEVFF. The CDR3 DNA sequence: TGTGCCAGCAGGGGACAGGTGGAGGTCTTCTTT.

V usage is TRBV28 and J usage is TRBJ2-7, with D possibly TRBD1 on 5 matching bases. The germline V gene encodes CDR1 MDHEN and CDR2 SYDVKM. CDR3 length equals 12 residues. V lost 4 bases, J lost 3 bases, and 7 bases lay in between. In DNA form, the CDR3 reads TGTGCCAGCAGTTCAGGGATCTACGAGCAGTACTTC. As protein: CASSSGIYEQYF.

This clone was seen only a few times. The chain recombines TRBV6-6 with TRBJ1-1; D might be TRBD1 (5 bases). The CDR3 runs to 14 residues. Looked up from germline, CDR1 is MNHNY and CDR2 is SVGAGI (reference sequence). Trimming cost V 5 bases and J 6 bases, with 16 bases left between them. Written as DNA, the CDR3 is TGTGCCAGCAGTACGGGTTCTTGGGGGGCTGAAGCTTTCTTT. This codes for CASSTGSWGAEAFF.

This clone was counted between two and nine times. The J gene is TRBJ2-7, the V gene TRBV9; 11 nucleotides agree with TRBD2. The CDR3 has 16 amino acids. Per the germline V gene, CDR1 is SGDLS and CDR2 is YYNGEE. Trimming cost V 3 bases and J 5 bases; bases outside gene matches: 10. The CDR3: CASSGAAASGRNEQYF. The CDR3 DNA sequence: TGTGCCAGCAGCGGAGCCGCTGCTAGCGGGAGGAACGAGCAGTACTTC. Looking up the rest from reference TRBV9 and TRBJ2-7 gives the full variable domain: DSGVTQTPKHLITATGQRVTLRCSPRSGDLSVYWYQQSLDQGLQFLIQYYNGEERAKGNILERFSAQQFPDLHSELNLSSLELGDSALYFCASSGAAASGRNEQYFGPGTRLTVT.

This clone appeared many times. The chain employs TRBV28 and TRBJ2-5; no definite D call. The germline gives CDR1 MDHEN, CDR2 SYDVKM. This CDR3 comprises 15 residues. V shed 4 bases and J shed 2 bases, with 14 bases lying between them. The CDR3 loop reads CASSSRITVQETQYF. The DNA of the CDR3 is TGTGCCAGCAGTTCCCGGATCACAGTTCAAGAGACCCAGTACTTC.

The chain is built from TRBV6-5 and TRBJ1-1; no definite D call. CDR1 and CDR2 (germline): MNHEY, SVGAGI. The CDR3 sequence is 11 residues long. CDR3 bases: TGTGCGGTTGGCCGGAACACTGAAGCTTTCTTT. As protein: CAVGRNTEAFF.

The chain joins TRBV2 to TRBJ1-5; the D gene is possibly TRBD1 (6 bases). Germline V gives CDR1 SNHLY, CDR2 FYNNEI. This CDR3 is 13 amino acids long. V lost 4 bases, J lost 5 bases, and 9 bases lay in between. CDR3 nucleotides: TGTGCCAGCAGTGGGGGGCTCGATCAGCCCCAGCATTTT. It is translated as CASSGGLDQPQHF.

This chain uses TRBV28 with TRBJ1-4, with 9 bases matching TRBD1. V shed 6 bases and J 4 bases; nucleotides not matched to a gene: 6. Germline CDR1 reads MDHEN; CDR2 reads SYDVKM. The CDR3 is made up of 15 amino acids. The CDR3 DNA reads as TGTGCCAGCAGGGTTGGACAGGGGCTTAATGAAAAACTGTTTTTT. This encodes CASRVGQGLNEKLFF.

V gene TRBV30 combines with J gene TRBJ2-4; tentatively, D is TRBD2 (5 bases). This CDR3 comprises 12 residues. V was clipped by 5 bases and J by 6 bases, with 11 bases between them. Germline V CDR1 and CDR2: GTSNPN, SVGIG (reference sequence). The CDR3 DNA reads as TGTGCCTGGGCTGTAGGAGGAAACATTCAGTACTTC. Translation: CAWAVGGNIQYF.

This clone turned up a few times. The chain has TRBV2 and TRBJ2-7, with TRBD2 matching over 8 bases. The junction had 13 bases not matched to a gene; V was cut back by 6 bases and J by 3 bases. Germline CDR1 is SNHLY and CDR2 is FYNNEI. The CDR3 runs to 16 residues. The CDR3 sequence is CASSGRPGGLGYEQYF. DNA for the CDR3: TGTGCCAGCAGCGGCCGTCCGGGAGGGTTGGGCTACGAGCAGTACTTC.